This T cell receptor (beta chain) was identified during a study of T cell changes during pregnancy in multiple sclerosis. This CDR3 spans 12 amino acids. Trimming took off 2 bases at V and 9 bases at J, with 8 bases between the two ends. Per the germline V gene, CDR1 is MDHEN and CDR2 is SYDVKM. TCRdb's copy holds only in-frame clones and misses some; the assay was immunoSEQ multiplex PCR. The profile shows tens of thousands of clones, about 90% of them singletons. The sequence derives from a female donor with multiple sclerosis, enrolled in a pregnancy study. The rearrangement links TRBV28 to TRBJ2-1; unclear D gene. The sample in question was peripheral blood, obtained before pregnancy. The CDR3: CASSLLTGEQFF. The CDR3 DNA is TGTGCCAGCAGTTTACTGACGGGTGAGCAGTTCTTC. The complete variable domain, with remaining parts taken from reference TRBV28 and TRBJ2-1, reads DVKVTQSSRYLVKRTGEKVFLECVQDMDHENMFWYRQDPGLGLRLIYFSYDVKMKEKGDIPEGYSVSREKKERFSLILESASTNQTSMYLCASSLLTGEQFFGPGTRLTVL.